This section outlines one TCR beta chain sequence together with its context. The data derive from a study of cytomegalovirus exposure and HLA in healthy donors. The germline CDR1 and CDR2 sequences are LGHNT and FRNRAP. V was shortened by 0 bases and J by 6 bases, with 17 bases between the two germline ends. The CDR3 is 16 amino acids. Primers included in the PCR were 60 Vbeta and 13 Jbeta primers. The method was immunoSEQ multiplex PCR; TCRdb's version includes in-frame clones alone and lacks a portion of them. This sample yields about 160,000 clones, of which roughly 85% are seen a single time; more than 7% belongs to the top ten.

Specimen: PBMCs. J is TRBJ1-1 and V is TRBV12-5, with a tentative D call TRBD1 (6 bases). This clonotype originated in a male donor in good health and CMV-seropositive. This CDR3 is CASGLVSRGLTPEAFF. CDR3 sequence (DNA): TGTGCTAGTGGTTTGGTTTCCAGGGGTTTAACTCCTGAAGCTTTCTTT.